This paragraph reports one TCR beta chain. Its cognate antigen is unknown. The sample is drawn from a study of shared clonotypes between healthy human individuals. For the study at large: The study used three CD4 naive, three CD4 memory, two CD8 naive and one CD8 memory plate per donor.

Study findings and constraints: Clonotype sharing among the donors was expected to vary with sequencing depth.

The deep-level immunoSEQ assay was used. The authors' processing: Filtering differed, since immunoSEQ gave only junction sequences and no quality scores. Sequencing was performed with immunoSEQ multiplex PCR; in TCRdb, only in-frame clones are kept and a portion is missing. V, J and clone size are those of that table, while D and trimming were read from the DNA. The sample lists roughly 2 million clones; about 95% were seen once. The naive CD8 subset, CD45RO-negative cells positively selected for CCR7, excluded terminally differentiated effector memory CD45RA+ cells. This CDR3 region has 14 residues.

This rearrangement joins TRBV21-1 to TRBJ1-2; TRBD1, the table's D call, lacks a check against the DNA. TRBV21-1 is shown as a pseudogene. The TCR sequence derives from a man younger than 30 in good health. Material: naive CD8+ T cells sorted from blood. CDR3 DNA: TGTGCCAGCAGCGACAAGGACAGGGAAGGCGGCTACACCTTC. Translating it yields CASSDKDREGGYTF.